Sequencing of this TCR beta chain was carried out in a study of cytomegalovirus exposure and HLA in healthy donors. Broader study findings: Investigators reported fewer than 200 TCR beta chains as tied to cytomegalovirus. A few chains tied to CMV proved CMV antigen-specific in vitro. The classifier, whose performance was assessed in both the original and validation cohorts, reportedly diagnosed cytomegalovirus status with high specificity and sensitivity.

The CDR3 totals 15 residues. Germline V gives CDR1 LNHDA, CDR2 SQIVND (reference sequence). V lost 7 bases and J lost 4, with 17 bases in between. The donors were part of the validation cohort of roughly 110 subjects. That cohort was separate from the first cohort, which comprised 666 subjects. The table came from immunoSEQ multiplex PCR; TCRdb's copy has only in-frame clones and leaves some out. The data show fewer than 200,000 clones, 85% seen once. For this clone: Its target is unknown.

The chain uses TRBV19 and TRBJ1-5; the D gene is possibly TRBD1 (5 bases). The TCR comes from a man aged 18-30 years in good health and CMV-seropositive. The sequencing sample was made of PBMCs. DNA for the CDR3: TGTGCCAGTACCCCCTCGGCGGCAGGGAATCAGCCCCAGCATTTT. As protein: CASTPSAAGNQPQHF. Full variable domain (outside the CDR3, taken from reference TRBV19 and TRBJ1-5): DGGITQSPKYLFRKEGQNVTLSCEQNLNHDAMYWYRQDPGQGLRLIYYSQIVNDFQKGDIAEGYSVSREKKESFPLTVTSAQKNPTAFYLCASTPSAAGNQPQHFGDGTRLSIL.